This T cell receptor beta chain was found in a study of CD8 T cells in Susac syndrome. Sequencing of TCR beta was undertaken in CD8+ and CD4+ T cells derived from blood. The patients who served as multiple sclerosis controls were treatment-naive and had stable or active relapsing-remitting disease that fulfilled the revised McDonald criteria. The authors negatively isolated CD8+ and CD4+ T cells and FACS-enriched TEMRA cells. On this clonotype: A junction boundary mismatches the germline segment, possibly from a read error.

This CDR3 comprises 14 residues. CDR1 is SGHTA and CDR2 is FQGNSA in the germline V gene. Reverse transcription of roughly 0.5 to 1 ug RNA was carried out with random hexamers. By means of immunoSEQ multiplex PCR, TCR beta CDR3 spanning 54 Vbeta and 13 Jbeta underwent amplification. Using its own MiXCR run on the immunoSEQ multiplex PCR reads, TCRdb lists one record per CDR3 protein. The sample contains approximately 210,000 distinct CDR3 sequences, nearly 97% of which appear only once. The chain employs TRBV7-2 and TRBJ2-5, with a weak D call TRBD2 (5 bases). Input material: CD4+ T cells from PBMCs. This sequence was found in a human donor with multiple sclerosis. The CDR3 protein is CASSSGGFQETQYF. In DNA, the CDR3 is TGTGCCAGCAGTTCCGGCGGGTTCCAAGAGACCCAATACTTC. Full variable domain (rest looked up from reference TRBV7-2 and TRBJ2-5): GAGVSQSPSNKVTEKGKDVELRCDPISGHTALYWYRQSLGQGLEFLIYFQGNSAPDKSGLPSDRFSAERTGGSVSTLTIQRTQQEDSAVYLCASSSGGFQETQYFGPGTRLLVL.